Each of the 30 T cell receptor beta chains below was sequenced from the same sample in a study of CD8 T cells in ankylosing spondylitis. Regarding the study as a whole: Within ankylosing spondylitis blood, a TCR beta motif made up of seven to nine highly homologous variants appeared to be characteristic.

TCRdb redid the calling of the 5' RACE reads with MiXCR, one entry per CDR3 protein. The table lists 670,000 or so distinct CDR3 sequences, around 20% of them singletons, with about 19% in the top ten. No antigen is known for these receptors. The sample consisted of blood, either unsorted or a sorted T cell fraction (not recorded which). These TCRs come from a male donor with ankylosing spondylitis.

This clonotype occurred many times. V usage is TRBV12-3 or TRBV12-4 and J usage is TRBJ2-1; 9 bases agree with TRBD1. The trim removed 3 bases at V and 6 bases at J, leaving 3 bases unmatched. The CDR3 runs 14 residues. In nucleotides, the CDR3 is TGTGCCAGCAGTTTTTGGGGACAGGGCAATGAGCAGTTCTTC. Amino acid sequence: CASSFWGQGNEQFF.

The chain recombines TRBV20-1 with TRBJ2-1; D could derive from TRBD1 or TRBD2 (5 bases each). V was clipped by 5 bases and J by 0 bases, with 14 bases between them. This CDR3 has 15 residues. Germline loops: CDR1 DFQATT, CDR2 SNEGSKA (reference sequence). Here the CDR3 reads CSAPRDLSSYNEQFF. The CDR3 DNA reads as TGCAGTGCTCCCCGGGACCTGAGCTCCTACAATGAGCAGTTCTTC.

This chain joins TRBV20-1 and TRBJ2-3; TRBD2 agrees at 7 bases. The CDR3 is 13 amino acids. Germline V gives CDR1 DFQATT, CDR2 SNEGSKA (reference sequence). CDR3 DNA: TGCAGCCTATGCGGGGGAACCACAGATACGCAGTATTTT. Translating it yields CSLCGGTTDTQYF.

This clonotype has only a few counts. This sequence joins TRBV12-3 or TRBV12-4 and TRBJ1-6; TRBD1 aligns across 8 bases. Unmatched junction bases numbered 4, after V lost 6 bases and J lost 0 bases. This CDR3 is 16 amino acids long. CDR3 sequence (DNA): TGTGCCAGCAGGACAGGGGCGAGCTCCTATAATTCACCCCTCCACTTT. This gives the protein CASRTGASSYNSPLHF.

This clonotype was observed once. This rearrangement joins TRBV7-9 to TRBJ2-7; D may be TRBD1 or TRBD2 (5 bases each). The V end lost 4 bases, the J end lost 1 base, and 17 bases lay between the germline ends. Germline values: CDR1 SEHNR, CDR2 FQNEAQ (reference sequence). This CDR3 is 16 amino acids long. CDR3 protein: CASSSSSGTPSYEQYF. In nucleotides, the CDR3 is TGTGCCAGCAGCTCGAGTAGTGGGACCCCGTCCTACGAGCAGTACTTC.

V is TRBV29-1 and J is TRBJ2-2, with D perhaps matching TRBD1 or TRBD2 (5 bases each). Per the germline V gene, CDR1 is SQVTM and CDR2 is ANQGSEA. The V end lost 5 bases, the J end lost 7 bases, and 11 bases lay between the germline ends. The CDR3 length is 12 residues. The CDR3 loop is CSVPTGHGELFF. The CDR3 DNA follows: TGCAGCGTTCCTACGGGGCACGGGGAGCTGTTTTTT.

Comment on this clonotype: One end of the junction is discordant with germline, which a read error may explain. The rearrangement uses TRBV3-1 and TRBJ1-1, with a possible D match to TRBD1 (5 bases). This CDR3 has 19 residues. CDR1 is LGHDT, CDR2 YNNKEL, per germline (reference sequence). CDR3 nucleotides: TGTACCAGCAGCGAAAACATCGGGGGTCCTCCGCTGCAGAACACTGAAGCTTTCTTT. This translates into CTSSENIGGPPLQNTEAFF.

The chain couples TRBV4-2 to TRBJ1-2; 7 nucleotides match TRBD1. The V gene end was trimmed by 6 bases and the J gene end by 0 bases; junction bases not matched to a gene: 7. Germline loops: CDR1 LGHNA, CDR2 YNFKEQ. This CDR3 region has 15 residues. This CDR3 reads CASRGGTETNYGYTF. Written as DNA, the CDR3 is TGTGCCAGCAGGGGTGGGACAGAGACTAACTATGGCTACACCTTC.

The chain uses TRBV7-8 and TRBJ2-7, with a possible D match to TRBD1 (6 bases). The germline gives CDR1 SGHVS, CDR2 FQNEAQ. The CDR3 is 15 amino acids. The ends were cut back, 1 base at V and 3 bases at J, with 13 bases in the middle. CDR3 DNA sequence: TGTGCCAGCAGCTTAGTCGAGGGACAAGGCTACGAGCAGTACTTC. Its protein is CASSLVEGQGYEQYF.

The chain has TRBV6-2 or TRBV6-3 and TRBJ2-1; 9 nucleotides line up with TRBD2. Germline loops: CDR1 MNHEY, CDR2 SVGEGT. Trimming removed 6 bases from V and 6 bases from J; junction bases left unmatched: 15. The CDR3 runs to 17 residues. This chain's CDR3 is CASRDIKAGGQSNEQFF. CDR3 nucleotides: TGTGCCAGCAGAGACATTAAAGCGGGAGGCCAATCCAATGAGCAGTTCTTC.

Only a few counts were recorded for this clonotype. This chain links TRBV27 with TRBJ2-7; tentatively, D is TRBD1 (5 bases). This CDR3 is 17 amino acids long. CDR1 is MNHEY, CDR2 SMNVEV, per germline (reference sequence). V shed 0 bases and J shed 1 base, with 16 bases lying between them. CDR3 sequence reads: CASSLSHHQGNSYEQYF. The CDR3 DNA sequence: TGTGCCAGCAGTTTATCTCACCACCAGGGAAATTCCTACGAGCAGTACTTC.

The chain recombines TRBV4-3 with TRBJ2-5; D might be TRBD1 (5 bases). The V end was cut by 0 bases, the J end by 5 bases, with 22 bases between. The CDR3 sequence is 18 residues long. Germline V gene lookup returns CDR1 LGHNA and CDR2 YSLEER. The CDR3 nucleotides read TGCGCCAGCAGCCAAGATAGGCAGGGATCGAGGAATTTGGAGACCCAGTACTTC. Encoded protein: CASSQDRQGSRNLETQYF.

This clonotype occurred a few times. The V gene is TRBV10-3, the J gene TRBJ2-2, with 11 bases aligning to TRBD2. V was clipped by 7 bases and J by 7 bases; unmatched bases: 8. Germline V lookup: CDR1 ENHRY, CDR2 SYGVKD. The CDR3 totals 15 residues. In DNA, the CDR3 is TGTGCCATCACCCCGACTAGCGGGATGGACGGGGAGCTGTTTTTT. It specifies CAITPTSGMDGELFF.

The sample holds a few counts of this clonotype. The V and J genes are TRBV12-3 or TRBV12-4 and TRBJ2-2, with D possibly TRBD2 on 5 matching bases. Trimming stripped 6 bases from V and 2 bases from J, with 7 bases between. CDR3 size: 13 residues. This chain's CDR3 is CASSRDNTGELFF. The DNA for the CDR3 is TGTGCCAGCAGCCGGGATAACACCGGGGAGCTGTTTTTT.

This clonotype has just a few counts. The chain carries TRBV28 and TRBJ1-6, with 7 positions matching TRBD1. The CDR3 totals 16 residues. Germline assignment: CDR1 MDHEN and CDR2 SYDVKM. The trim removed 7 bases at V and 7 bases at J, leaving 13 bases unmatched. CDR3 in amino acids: CASNGPGTAKNSPLHF. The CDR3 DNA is TGTGCCAGCAACGGCCCCGGGACAGCAAAAAATTCACCCCTCCACTTT.

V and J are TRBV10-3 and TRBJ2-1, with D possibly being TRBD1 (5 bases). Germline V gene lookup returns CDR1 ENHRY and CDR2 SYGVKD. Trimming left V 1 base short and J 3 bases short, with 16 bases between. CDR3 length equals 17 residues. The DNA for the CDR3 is TGTGCCATCAGTGAGTATTTGACAGAGGAAAACTACAATGAGCAGTTCTTC. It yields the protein CAISEYLTEENYNEQFF.

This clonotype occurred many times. The CDR3 protein is CASSQDGDRLSYEQYF. For the CDR3, the DNA is TGTGCCAGCAGCCAAGACGGGGACAGGCTCTCCTACGAGCAGTACTTC. The V and J genes are TRBV4-2 and TRBJ2-7; 8 bases fit TRBD1. The length of the CDR3 is 16 residues. Germline V gene lookup returns CDR1 LGHNA and CDR2 YNFKEQ. V lost 0 bases, J lost 0 bases, and 4 bases stayed unmatched.

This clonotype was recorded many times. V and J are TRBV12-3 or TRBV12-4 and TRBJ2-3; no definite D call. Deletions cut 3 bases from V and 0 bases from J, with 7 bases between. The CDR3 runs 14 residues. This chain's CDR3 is CASSFGRSTDTQYF. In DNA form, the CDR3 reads TGTGCCAGCAGTTTTGGCAGAAGCACAGATACGCAGTATTTT.

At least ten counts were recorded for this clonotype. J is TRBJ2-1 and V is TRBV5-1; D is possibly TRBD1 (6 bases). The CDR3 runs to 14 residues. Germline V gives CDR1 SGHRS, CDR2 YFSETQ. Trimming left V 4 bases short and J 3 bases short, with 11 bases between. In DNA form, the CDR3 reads TGCGCCAGCAGCCCCAACAGGGTCTACAATGAGCAGTTCTTC. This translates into CASSPNRVYNEQFF.

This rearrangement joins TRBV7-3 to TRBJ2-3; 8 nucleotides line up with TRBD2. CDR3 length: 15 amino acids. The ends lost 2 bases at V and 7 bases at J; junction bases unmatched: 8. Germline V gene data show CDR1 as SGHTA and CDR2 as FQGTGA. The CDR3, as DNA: TGTGCCAGCAGCTTAGTTGCGGGGGGCATTAATACGCAGTATTTT. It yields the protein CASSLVAGGINTQYF.

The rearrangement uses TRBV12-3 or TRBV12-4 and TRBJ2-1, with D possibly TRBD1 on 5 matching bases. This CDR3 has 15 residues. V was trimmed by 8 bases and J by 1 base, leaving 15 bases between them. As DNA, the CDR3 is TGTGCCAGCGGCCCTGGTAGGGGATCCTACAATGAGCAGTTCTTC. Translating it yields CASGPGRGSYNEQFF.

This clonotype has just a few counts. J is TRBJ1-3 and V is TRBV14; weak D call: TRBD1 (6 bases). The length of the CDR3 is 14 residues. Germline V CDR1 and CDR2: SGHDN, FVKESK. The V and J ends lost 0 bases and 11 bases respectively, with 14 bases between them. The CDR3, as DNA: TGTGCCAGCAGCCAAGATCTAGGACAGCGCGCCATATATTTT. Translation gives CASSQDLGQRAIYF.

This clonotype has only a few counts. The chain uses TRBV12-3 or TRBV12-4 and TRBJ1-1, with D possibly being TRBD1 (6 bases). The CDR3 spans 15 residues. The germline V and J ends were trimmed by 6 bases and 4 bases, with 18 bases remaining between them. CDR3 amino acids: CASREWGAPRTEAFF. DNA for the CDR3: TGTGCCAGCAGGGAGTGGGGGGCGCCGCGCACTGAAGCTTTCTTT.

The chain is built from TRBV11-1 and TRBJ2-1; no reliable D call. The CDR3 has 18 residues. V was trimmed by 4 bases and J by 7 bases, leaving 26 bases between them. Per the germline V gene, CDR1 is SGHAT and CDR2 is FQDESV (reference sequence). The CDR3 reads CASSSVGGTTIFLNEQFF. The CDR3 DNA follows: TGTGCCAGCAGCTCAGTCGGCGGAACCACAATTTTTTTAAATGAGCAGTTCTTC.

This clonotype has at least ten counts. CDR3: CASSEETQYF. CDR3 bases: TGTGCCAGCAGTGAAGAGACCCAGTACTTC. The chain employs TRBV2 and TRBJ2-5; D is unresolved. Trimming pared 1 base from V and 6 bases from J, leaving 0 bases between. The CDR3 contains 10 residues. The germline V gene has CDR1 SNHLY and CDR2 FYNNEI.

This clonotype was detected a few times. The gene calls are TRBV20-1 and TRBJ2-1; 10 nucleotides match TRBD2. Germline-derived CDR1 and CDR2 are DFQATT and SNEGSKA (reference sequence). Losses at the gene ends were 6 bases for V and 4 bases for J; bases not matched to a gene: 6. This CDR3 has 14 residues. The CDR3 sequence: CSAILAGRYNEQFF. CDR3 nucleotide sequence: TGCAGTGCAATACTAGCGGGGAGGTACAATGAGCAGTTCTTC.

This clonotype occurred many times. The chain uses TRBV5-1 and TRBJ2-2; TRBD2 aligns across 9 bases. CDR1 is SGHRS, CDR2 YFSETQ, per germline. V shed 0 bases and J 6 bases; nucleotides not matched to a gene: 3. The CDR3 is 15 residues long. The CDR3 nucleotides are TGCGCCAGCAGCTTGGCCACTAGCGGGCCCGGGGAGCTGTTTTTT. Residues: CASSLATSGPGELFF.

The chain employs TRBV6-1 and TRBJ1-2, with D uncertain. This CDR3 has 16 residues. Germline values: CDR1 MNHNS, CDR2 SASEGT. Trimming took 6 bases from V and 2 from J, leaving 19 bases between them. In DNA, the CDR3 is TGTGCCAGCAGCTTTTCCTTTTCACAGATCAACTATGGCTACACCTTC. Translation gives CASSFSFSQINYGYTF.

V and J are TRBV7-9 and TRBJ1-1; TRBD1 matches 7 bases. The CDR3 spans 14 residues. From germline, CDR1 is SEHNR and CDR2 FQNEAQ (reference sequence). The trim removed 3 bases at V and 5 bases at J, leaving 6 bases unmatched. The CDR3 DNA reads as TGTGCCAGCAGCTTTACTACAGGGGTGACTGAAGCTTTCTTT. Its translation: CASSFTTGVTEAFF.

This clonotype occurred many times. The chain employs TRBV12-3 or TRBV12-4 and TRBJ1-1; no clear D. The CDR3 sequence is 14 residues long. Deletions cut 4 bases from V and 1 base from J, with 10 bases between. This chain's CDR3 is CASSSRAGNTEAFF. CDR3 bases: TGTGCCAGCAGTTCCCGGGCGGGGAACACTGAAGCTTTCTTT.